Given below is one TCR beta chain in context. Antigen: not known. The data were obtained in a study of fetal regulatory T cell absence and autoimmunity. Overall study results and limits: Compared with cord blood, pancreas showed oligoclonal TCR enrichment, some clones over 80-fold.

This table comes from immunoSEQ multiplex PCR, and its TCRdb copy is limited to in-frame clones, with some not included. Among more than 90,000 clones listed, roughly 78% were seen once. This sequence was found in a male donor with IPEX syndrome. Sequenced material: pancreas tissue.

In DNA, the CDR3 is TGTGCCAGCAGCTTAGGGACAGGGTTTAACTATGGCTACACCTTC. This gives the protein CASSLGTGFNYGYTF. V gene TRBV7-9 combines with J gene TRBJ1-2; 8 nucleotides align to TRBD1. The V gene end was trimmed by 1 base and the J gene end by 1 base; junction bases not matched to a gene: 2. Germline V lookup: CDR1 SEHNR, CDR2 FQNEAQ (reference sequence). This CDR3 region has 15 residues.